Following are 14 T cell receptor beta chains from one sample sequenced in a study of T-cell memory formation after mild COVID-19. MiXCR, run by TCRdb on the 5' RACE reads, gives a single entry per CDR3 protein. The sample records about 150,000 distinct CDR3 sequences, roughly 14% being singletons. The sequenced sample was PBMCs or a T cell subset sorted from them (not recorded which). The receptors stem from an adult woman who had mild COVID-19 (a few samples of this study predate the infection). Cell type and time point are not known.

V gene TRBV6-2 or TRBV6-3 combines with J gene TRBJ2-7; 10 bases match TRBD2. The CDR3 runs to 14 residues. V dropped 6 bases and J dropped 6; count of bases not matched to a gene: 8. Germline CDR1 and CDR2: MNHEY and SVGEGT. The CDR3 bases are TGTGCCAGCAGACGGAGCGGGAGGGCCAGCGAGCAGTACTTC. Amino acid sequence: CASRRSGRASEQYF.

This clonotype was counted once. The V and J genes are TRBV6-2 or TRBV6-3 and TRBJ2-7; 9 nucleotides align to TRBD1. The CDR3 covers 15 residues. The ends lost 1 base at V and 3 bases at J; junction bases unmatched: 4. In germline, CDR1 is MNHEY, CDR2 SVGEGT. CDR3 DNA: TGTGCCAGCAGTTACTTTGGACAGGGGCGCTACGAGCAGTACTTC. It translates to CASSYFGQGRYEQYF.

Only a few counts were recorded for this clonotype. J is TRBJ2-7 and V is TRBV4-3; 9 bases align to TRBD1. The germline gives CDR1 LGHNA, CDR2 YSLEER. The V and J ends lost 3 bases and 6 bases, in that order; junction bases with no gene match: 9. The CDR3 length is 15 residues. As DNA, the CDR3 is TGCGCCAGCAGCCAGGATTCACAGGGGGCGGCCGAGCAGTACTTC. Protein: CASSQDSQGAAEQYF.

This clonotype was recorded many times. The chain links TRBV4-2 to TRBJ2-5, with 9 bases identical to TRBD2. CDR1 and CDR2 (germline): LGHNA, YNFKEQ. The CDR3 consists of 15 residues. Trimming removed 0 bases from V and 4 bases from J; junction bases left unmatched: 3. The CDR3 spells CASSQDGGGGETQYF. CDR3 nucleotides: TGTGCCAGCAGCCAAGATGGCGGGGGGGGAGAGACCCAGTACTTC.

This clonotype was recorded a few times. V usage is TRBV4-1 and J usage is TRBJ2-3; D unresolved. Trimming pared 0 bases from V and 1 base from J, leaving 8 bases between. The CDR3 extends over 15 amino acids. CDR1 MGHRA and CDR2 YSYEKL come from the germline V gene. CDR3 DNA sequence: TGCGCCAGCAGCCAAGAAGACCGGGGCACAGATACGCAGTATTTT. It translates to CASSQEDRGTDTQYF.

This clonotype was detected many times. The CDR3 region is CATSGHLSRNPGQARRTNTDTQYF. As DNA, the CDR3 is TGTGCCACCAGTGGTCACCTCTCACGGAACCCGGGACAGGCCCGGAGGACGAACACAGATACGCAGTATTTT. The rearrangement links TRBV24-1 to TRBJ2-3; 8 bases map to TRBD1. Trimming at V came to 5 bases and at J to 2 bases, leaving 32 bases not matched to a gene. The CDR3 extends over 24 amino acids. Germline V gives CDR1 KGHDR, CDR2 SFDVKD.

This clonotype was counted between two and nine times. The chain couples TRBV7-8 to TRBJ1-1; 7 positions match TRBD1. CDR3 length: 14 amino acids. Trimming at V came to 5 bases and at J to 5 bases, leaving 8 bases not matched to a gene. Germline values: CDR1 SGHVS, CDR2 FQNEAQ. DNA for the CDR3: TGTGCCAGCAGCACGGACAGGCGGGGGACTGAAGCTTTCTTT. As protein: CASSTDRRGTEAFF.

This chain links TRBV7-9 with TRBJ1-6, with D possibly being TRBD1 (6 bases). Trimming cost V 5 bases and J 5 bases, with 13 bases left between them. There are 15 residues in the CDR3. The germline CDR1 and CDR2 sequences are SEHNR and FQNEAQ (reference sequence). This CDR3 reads CASSPAGVDNSPLHF. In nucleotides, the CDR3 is TGTGCCAGCAGCCCAGCAGGGGTGGATAATTCACCCCTCCACTTT.

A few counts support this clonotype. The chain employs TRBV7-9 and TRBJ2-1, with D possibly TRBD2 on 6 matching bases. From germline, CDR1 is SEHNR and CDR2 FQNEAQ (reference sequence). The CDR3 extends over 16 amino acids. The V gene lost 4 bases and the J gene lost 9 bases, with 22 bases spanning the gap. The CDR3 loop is CASSSLLRGGSSEQFF. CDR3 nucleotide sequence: TGTGCCAGCAGCTCACTCTTGAGGGGAGGTTCCTCTGAGCAGTTCTTC.

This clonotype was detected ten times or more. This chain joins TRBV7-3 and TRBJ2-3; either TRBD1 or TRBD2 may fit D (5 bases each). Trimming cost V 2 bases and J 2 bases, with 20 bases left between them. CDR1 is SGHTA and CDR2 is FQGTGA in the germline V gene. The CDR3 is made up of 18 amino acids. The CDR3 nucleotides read TGTGCCAGCAGCTTATACCCCCTTGGGACGGGCAACACAGATACGCAGTATTTT. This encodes CASSLYPLGTGNTDTQYF.

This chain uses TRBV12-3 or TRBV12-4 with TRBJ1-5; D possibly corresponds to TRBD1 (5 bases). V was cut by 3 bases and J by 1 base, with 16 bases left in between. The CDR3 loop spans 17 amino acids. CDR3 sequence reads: CASSFNPRTQSNQPQHF. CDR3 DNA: TGTGCCAGCAGTTTTAACCCCAGGACACAAAGCAATCAGCCCCAGCATTTT.

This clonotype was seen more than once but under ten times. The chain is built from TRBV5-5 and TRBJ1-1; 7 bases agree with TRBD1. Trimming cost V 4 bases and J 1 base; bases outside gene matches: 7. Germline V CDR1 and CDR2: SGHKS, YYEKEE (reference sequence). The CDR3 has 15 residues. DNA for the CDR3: TGTGCCAGCAGCGCGACGGACAGGACGAACACTGAAGCTTTCTTT. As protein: CASSATDRTNTEAFF.

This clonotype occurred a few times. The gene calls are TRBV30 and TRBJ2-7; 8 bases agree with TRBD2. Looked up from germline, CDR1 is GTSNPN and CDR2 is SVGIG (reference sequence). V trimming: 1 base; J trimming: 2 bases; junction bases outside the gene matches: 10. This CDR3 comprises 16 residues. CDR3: CAWSALSGRGAYEQYF. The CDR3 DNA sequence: TGTGCCTGGAGTGCCCTCTCCGGGAGGGGGGCCTACGAGCAGTACTTC.

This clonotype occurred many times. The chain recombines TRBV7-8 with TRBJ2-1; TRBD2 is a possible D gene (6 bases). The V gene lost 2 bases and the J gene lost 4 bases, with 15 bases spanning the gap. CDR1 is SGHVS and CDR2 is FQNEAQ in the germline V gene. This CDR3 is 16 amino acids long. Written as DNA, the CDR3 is TGTGCCAGCAGCTTACTCCAGGGAGCGGGTTACAATGAGCAGTTCTTC. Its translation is CASSLLQGAGYNEQFF.